The present TCR beta chain was sequenced within a study of blood T cell repertoires in COVID-19. As for the study in general: Italy, Spain and the United States were the sources of the convalescent and acute COVID-19 samples. The cDNA or gDNA used as material had been derived from T cells, B-cell-depleted T cells, or PBMCs.

In the original analysis: Estimation of nucleated cell counts was performed using reference gene primer amplification. Here immunoSEQ multiplex PCR was the method, and the copy in TCRdb shows in-frame clones only, minus some. V and J calls and clone size are those listed in that table; D and trimming were worked out from the DNA. The table records about 140,000 clones, around 90% of them present only once. Trimming pared 1 base from V and 4 bases from J, leaving 10 bases between. The CDR3 spans 15 residues. Germline lookup yields CDR1 SGHTA and CDR2 FQGTGA. Seattle's enrolled individuals joined amid active infection and were then monitored longitudinally.

V is TRBV7-3 and J is TRBJ2-2, with TRBD2 as a possible D gene (6 bases). The sequenced sample consisted of peripheral blood. The origin of this receptor is a human donor with COVID-19, enrolled during active disease. The donor label of this sample is uncertain. The CDR3 is CASSLRAGSTGELFF. CDR3 in DNA: TGTGCCAGCAGCTTAAGGGCGGGAAGCACCGGGGAGCTGTTTTTT.